The 31 T cell receptor beta chains below all came from one sample that was sequenced in a study of blood T cells in healthy people across ages. Together with a sample-barcoded 5' primer, a J-beta primer mix was included in a second PCR lasting about 6 to 11 cycles. From the 5' RACE reads, TCRdb called clonotypes with MiXCR, one entry per CDR3 protein. The data contain hundreds of thousands of distinct CDR3 sequences, roughly 48% of them singletons. Sequencing was carried out using blood. The receptors were sampled from a man older than 75 in good health.

J is TRBJ1-2 and V is TRBV12-3 or TRBV12-4; D is possibly TRBD1 (5 bases). The V end lost 7 bases, the J end lost 7 bases, and 22 bases lay between the germline ends. The CDR3 runs to 15 residues. The CDR3 loop reads CASNHQPGGLRGYTF. As DNA, the CDR3 is TGTGCCAGCAATCACCAACCCGGGGGTCTGCGTGGCTACACCTTC.

This clonotype was detected only a few times. The J gene is TRBJ2-1, the V gene TRBV20-1; D may be TRBD2 (5 bases). Germline assignment: CDR1 DFQATT and CDR2 SNEGSKA (reference sequence). The V gene lost 5 bases and the J gene lost 6 bases, with 11 bases spanning the gap. CDR3 size: 12 residues. CDR3 amino acids: CSASDYRNEQFF. CDR3 DNA: TGCAGTGCTTCCGACTACCGCAATGAGCAGTTCTTC.

This clonotype has at least ten counts. This chain links TRBV6-6 with TRBJ1-6; D gene uncertain. CDR3 length: 12 residues. V shed 5 bases and J shed 8 bases, with 7 bases lying between them. Germline V gene sequence: CDR1 MNHNY, CDR2 SVGAGI (reference sequence). This chain's CDR3 is CASSPPDSPLHF. In DNA form, the CDR3 reads TGTGCCAGCAGTCCTCCGGATTCACCCCTCCACTTT.

This clonotype was counted ten times or more. V usage is TRBV10-2 and J usage is TRBJ2-7, with TRBD2 matching 12 bases. After removal of 0 bases from V and 6 bases from J, the junction contained 3 bases not matched to a gene. This CDR3 region has 15 residues. Germline CDR1 is WSHSY and CDR2 is SAAADI. The CDR3 nucleotides are TGCGCCAGCAGTGAGTCTGGGACTAGCGGGCGCGAGCAGTACTTC. Translated, it gives CASSESGTSGREQYF.

This clonotype has only a few counts. The chain couples TRBV24-1 to TRBJ2-2, with D unclear. This CDR3 spans 13 amino acids. V lost 2 bases and J 4 bases, leaving 4 bases between the germline ends. Germline CDR1 is KGHDR and CDR2 is SFDVKD. CDR3 bases: TGTGCCACCAGTGATTGGGTCACCGGGGAGCTGTTTTTT. This encodes CATSDWVTGELFF.

The chain uses TRBV6-2 or TRBV6-3 and TRBJ1-4; D gene unclear. The germline V gene has CDR1 MNHEY and CDR2 SVGEGT. The V gene lost 6 bases and the J gene lost 7 bases, with 12 bases spanning the gap. CDR3 length equals 13 residues. The chain's CDR3 is CASSYTVSEKLFF. CDR3 nucleotides: TGTGCCAGCAGCTACACAGTTTCTGAAAAACTGTTTTTT.

This chain links TRBV19 with TRBJ2-1; 14 bases map to TRBD2. The CDR3 consists of 18 residues. From germline, CDR1 is LNHDA and CDR2 SQIVND (reference sequence). Trimming took 5 bases from V and 4 from J; bases not matched to a gene: 10. Here the CDR3 DNA reads TGTGCCAGTAGTCTCCGGACTAGCGGGGGGCCTAGGTACAATGAGCAGTTCTTC. Translation gives CASSLRTSGGPRYNEQFF.

The genes are TRBV4-2 and TRBJ1-2; 10 bases are shared with TRBD1. The CDR3 has 19 amino acids. Germline V gives CDR1 LGHNA, CDR2 YNFKEQ. J lost 8 bases, V lost 0 bases, and 18 bases had no gene match. The CDR3 here is CASSQDRAGTGALIIGYTF. CDR3 nucleotide sequence: TGTGCCAGCAGCCAAGATCGGGCCGGGACAGGGGCGCTCATAATAGGCTACACCTTC.

V usage is TRBV21-1 and J usage is TRBJ2-1; no DNA check was done on the table's D call, TRBD1. TRBV21-1 corresponds to a pseudogene. This CDR3 has 16 residues. In DNA, the CDR3 is TGTGCCAGCAGCATAAAACGGCCCGGGCCCTACAATGAGCAGTTCTTC. Its protein is CASSIKRPGPYNEQFF.

The chain uses TRBV15 and TRBJ2-7; possibly TRBD1 for D (5 bases). This CDR3 contains 17 residues. Germline CDR1 reads LNHNV; CDR2 reads YYDKDF (reference sequence). Trimming stripped 1 base from V and 2 bases from J, with 18 bases between. CDR3 sequence (DNA): TGTGCCACCAGCAGAGCTCGGCAGGGAATAGGGACCTACGAGCAGTACTTC. It is translated as CATSRARQGIGTYEQYF.

This clonotype was seen more than once but under ten times. V usage is TRBV9 and J usage is TRBJ2-5, with D hard to call. The CDR3 runs to 14 residues. The ends were cut back, 0 bases at V and 5 bases at J, with 11 bases in the middle. Germline-derived CDR1 and CDR2 are SGDLS and YYNGEE. CDR3 region: CASSVGPSVETQYF. CDR3 nucleotide sequence: TGTGCCAGCAGCGTAGGTCCTAGTGTGGAGACCCAGTACTTC.

The rearrangement links TRBV20-1 to TRBJ1-4; the D gene is possibly TRBD1 (6 bases). This CDR3 has 16 residues. CDR1 and CDR2 (germline): DFQATT, SNEGSKA (reference sequence). V was trimmed by 5 bases and J by 2 bases, leaving 18 bases between them. CDR3 in DNA: TGCAGTGCTTACAGGGACCACCGCGGGACTAATGAAAAACTGTTTTTT. This sequence encodes CSAYRDHRGTNEKLFF.

This clonotype showed up just a few times. V and J are TRBV4-1 and TRBJ2-4, with D perhaps matching TRBD1 (6 bases). The CDR3 has 17 amino acids. The V and J ends lost 1 base and 0 bases respectively, with 13 bases between them. Germline V gene lookup returns CDR1 MGHRA and CDR2 YSYEKL. The CDR3 sequence: CASSQAPGQQAKNIQYF. CDR3 DNA: TGCGCCAGCAGCCAAGCCCCCGGACAGCAAGCCAAAAACATTCAGTACTTC.

The chain recombines TRBV3-1 with TRBJ1-1, with 7 positions matching TRBD1. CDR1 and CDR2 (germline): LGHDT, YNNKEL (reference sequence). The trim removed 5 bases at V and 1 base at J, leaving 7 bases unmatched. CDR3 length: 15 amino acids. CDR3 residues: CASSTRQGWNTEAFF. The CDR3 DNA sequence: TGTGCCAGCAGCACCCGACAGGGCTGGAACACTGAAGCTTTCTTT. Combining the CDR3 with reference TRBV3-1 and TRBJ1-1 gives the whole variable domain DTAVSQTPKYLVTQMGNDKSIKCEQNLGHDTMYWYKQDSKKFLKIMFSYNNKELIINETVPNRFSPKSPDKAHLNLHINSLELGDSAVYFCASSTRQGWNTEAFFGQGTRLTVV.

This clonotype was found a few times. V gene TRBV6-2 or TRBV6-3 combines with J gene TRBJ2-5; a possible D gene is TRBD1 (5 bases). V was shortened by 6 bases and J by 5 bases, with 16 bases between the two germline ends. The germline gives CDR1 MNHEY, CDR2 SVGEGT. The CDR3 spans 14 residues. The CDR3 region has the DNA TGTGCCAGCAGGCGAAGACAGTTCGCGGAGACCCAGTACTTC. It translates to CASRRRQFAETQYF.

V usage is TRBV29-1 and J usage is TRBJ2-1, with unresolved D. There are 11 residues in the CDR3. The germline V gene encodes CDR1 SQVTM and CDR2 ANQGSEA. The germline V and J ends were trimmed by 6 bases and 0 bases, with 3 bases remaining between them. CDR3 sequence (DNA): TGCAGCGTAGCCTCCTACAATGAGCAGTTCTTC. Translating gives CSVASYNEQFF.

This clonotype was seen only a few times. The J gene is TRBJ2-4, the V gene TRBV27; 9 positions agree with TRBD2. CDR1 is MNHEY, CDR2 SMNVEV, per germline (reference sequence). This CDR3 spans 13 amino acids. With 4 bases clipped from V and 13 bases from J, the junction kept 8 bases outside the gene matches. CDR3 sequence (DNA): TGTGCCAGCAGTTCAAGCGGGAGGTGGGAGCAGTACTTC. Residues: CASSSSGRWEQYF.

Only a few counts were recorded for this clonotype. V is TRBV10-3 and J is TRBJ1-5, with TRBD1 matching 7 bases. J gave up 6 bases and V 5 bases, and 10 bases lay outside the gene matches. Germline V CDR1 and CDR2: ENHRY, SYGVKD. The CDR3 extends over 15 amino acids. CDR3 residues: CAISPSGGSGQPQHF. The CDR3 DNA follows: TGTGCCATCAGTCCTTCAGGGGGGTCGGGTCAGCCCCAGCATTTT.

There are a few counts of this clonotype. This chain joins TRBV12-3 or TRBV12-4 and TRBJ2-7, with no clear D. There are 13 residues in the CDR3. The V end lost 6 bases, the J end lost 6 bases, and 15 bases lay between the germline ends. CDR3 region: CASSDRRASEQYF. The CDR3 bases are TGTGCCAGCAGCGACCGAAGGGCCTCCGAGCAGTACTTC.

The gene calls are TRBV5-1 and TRBJ2-5, with D possibly TRBD2 on 5 matching bases. The CDR3 is 14 residues long. The germline CDR1 and CDR2 sequences are SGHRS and YFSETQ. V lost 6 bases and J lost 11, with 23 bases in between. This CDR3 reads CASKPGKPYNEQYF. CDR3 in DNA: TGCGCCAGCAAACCGGGAAAACCCTACAATGAGCAGTACTTC.

This clonotype was observed at least ten times. The V call is TRBV6-5, the J call TRBJ1-4; possible D gene TRBD1, 5 bases. V lost 3 bases, J lost 2 bases, and 10 bases lay in between. Germline CDR1 and CDR2: MNHEY and SVGAGI. The CDR3 has 15 residues. CDR3 nucleotide sequence: TGTGCCAGCAGTTATAGCAGGGCGACTAATGAAAAACTGTTTTTT. This encodes CASSYSRATNEKLFF.

This clonotype came up a few times. The gene calls are TRBV4-1 and TRBJ2-1, with 8 bases that match TRBD2. The germline gives CDR1 MGHRA, CDR2 YSYEKL. V was pared by 0 bases and J by 4 bases, with 5 bases of the junction left unmatched. There are 16 residues in the CDR3. The CDR3 here is CASSQDLLAEYNEQFF. The CDR3 coding sequence is TGCGCCAGCAGCCAAGATTTACTAGCGGAATACAATGAGCAGTTCTTC.

The rearrangement links TRBV11-1 to TRBJ1-2; 8 bases agree with TRBD1. Germline CDR1 SGHAT, CDR2 FQDESV (reference sequence). The CDR3 spans 15 residues. J was trimmed by 5 bases and V by 5 bases; bases with no gene match: 10. CDR3 sequence (DNA): TGTGCCAGCAGCCCGGGACAGGAGGCCTCTTATGGCTACACCTTC. Encoded protein: CASSPGQEASYGYTF.

The chain joins TRBV20-1 to TRBJ2-3; 9 nucleotides match TRBD2. V was clipped by 6 bases and J by 3 bases; unmatched bases: 19. The CDR3 loop spans 18 amino acids. Germline-derived CDR1 and CDR2 are DFQATT and SNEGSKA (reference sequence). The CDR3 sequence is CSARWGVAGAGGTDTQYF. The CDR3 DNA follows: TGCAGTGCCCGTTGGGGGGTAGCGGGGGCCGGGGGTACAGATACGCAGTATTTT.

This sequence joins TRBV2 and TRBJ2-3; 11 bases are a match to TRBD2. Germline CDR1 reads SNHLY; CDR2 reads FYNNEI. The CDR3 is 15 amino acids. V shed 6 bases, J shed 5 bases, and the junction held 7 bases outside the gene matches. CDR3 amino acids: CASSRLAGGRDTQYF. CDR3 coding DNA: TGTGCCAGCAGCAGGCTAGCGGGGGGACGAGATACGCAGTATTTT.

The chain has TRBV7-2 and TRBJ2-7, with D perhaps TRBD1 (6 bases). The germline V and J ends were trimmed by 4 bases and 3 bases, with 13 bases remaining between them. Looked up from germline, CDR1 is SGHTA and CDR2 is FQGNSA. The CDR3 contains 14 residues. The CDR3 sequence is CASSSLRGNYEQYF. For the CDR3, the DNA is TGTGCCAGCAGCTCTTTAAGGGGGAACTACGAGCAGTACTTC. Combining the CDR3 with reference TRBV7-2 and TRBJ2-7 gives the whole variable domain GAGVSQSPSNKVTEKGKDVELRCDPISGHTALYWYRQSLGQGLEFLIYFQGNSAPDKSGLPSDRFSAERTGGSVSTLTIQRTQQEDSAVYLCASSSLRGNYEQYFGPGTRLTVT.

This clonotype turned up a few times. A much bigger clone sits one base away, suggesting this may be a read error. The chain recombines TRBV10-3 with TRBJ2-1; D remains ambiguous. The DNA end favors TRBJ2-7, so the J call may be wrong. This CDR3 is 13 amino acids long. Germline V CDR1 and CDR2: ENHRY, SYGVKD. This CDR3 is CAIAEVSYNEQYF. DNA of the CDR3: TGTGCCATCGCCGAGGTCTCCTACAATGAGCAGTACTTC.

The chain recombines TRBV7-9 with TRBJ2-7; D call uncertain. The ends were cut back, 8 bases at V and 2 bases at J, with 13 bases in the middle. In germline, CDR1 is SEHNR, CDR2 FQNEAQ (reference sequence). CDR3 length equals 13 residues. CDR3 bases: TGTGCCAGCGGGTCTTTAGTTCCCTACGAGCAGTACTTC. Its translation: CASGSLVPYEQYF.

This clonotype was observed a few times. The J gene is TRBJ2-4, the V gene TRBV30; 7 bases fit TRBD2. With 4 bases clipped from V and 7 bases from J, the junction kept 7 bases outside the gene matches. The length of the CDR3 is 13 residues. CDR1 and CDR2 (germline): GTSNPN, SVGIG (reference sequence). Here the CDR3 reads CAWMDSGGNIQYF. The CDR3 DNA follows: TGTGCCTGGATGGACTCCGGGGGGAACATTCAGTACTTC. The full variable domain, rest sourced from reference TRBV30 and TRBJ2-4, is SQTIHQWPATLVQPVGSPLSLECTVEGTSNPNLYWYRQAAGRGLQLLFYSVGIGQISSEVPQNLSASRPQDRQFILSSKKLLLSDSGFYLCAWMDSGGNIQYFGAGTRLSVL.

This chain links TRBV27 with TRBJ2-2; no clear D gene. The germline V gene encodes CDR1 MNHEY and CDR2 SMNVEV (reference sequence). The CDR3 consists of 15 residues. Trimming shortened V by 0 bases and J by 3 bases, and 8 bases separated the two germline ends. CDR3 DNA sequence: TGTGCCAGCAGTTTATCCGGGCCGGACACCGGGGAGCTGTTTTTT. Its protein product is CASSLSGPDTGELFF.

CDR3 residues: CASRGDRDNSPLHF. CDR3 bases: TGTGCCAGCAGAGGGGACAGGGATAATTCACCCCTCCACTTT. The chain carries TRBV2 and TRBJ1-6, with 9 bases identical to TRBD1. Germline loops: CDR1 SNHLY, CDR2 FYNNEI. V dropped 6 bases and J dropped 5; count of bases not matched to a gene: 2. The CDR3 sequence is 14 residues long.